This T cell receptor beta chain was sequenced during a study of blood T cell repertoires in COVID-19. About the study: COVID-19 samples, acute and convalescent, were from the United States, Italy and Spain. The analysed material was cDNA or gDNA that came from T cells, B-cell-depleted T cells, or PBMCs.

Some clones are missing from TCRdb's copy, which holds only in-frame ones; the method was immunoSEQ multiplex PCR. The profile shows over 250,000 clones, roughly 87% of them singletons. This clone appeared a single time. This CDR3 comprises 18 residues. J was trimmed by 3 bases and V by 5 bases; bases with no gene match: 10. CDR1 is SGHTA and CDR2 is FQGNSA in the germline V gene. Material for sequencing was peripheral blood. This clonotype originated in a human donor in a cohort sampled during active COVID-19. V is TRBV7-2 and J is TRBJ2-1, with TRBD2 matching 13 bases. The CDR3 DNA is TGTGCCAGCAGCCCGCTAAGGACTAGCGGGAGCAGCTACAATGAGCAGTTCTTC. Protein: CASSPLRTSGSSYNEQFF.